One sample yielded the 10 T cell receptor beta chains listed below, sequenced in a study of radiation and T cells in renal cell carcinoma. Only in-frame clones appear in the TCRdb table, and some are missing; sequencing was by immunoSEQ multiplex PCR. The sample holds over 120,000 clones, roughly 90% seen once. The time point was: blood 4 weeks post-SBRT, at nephrectomy. The treatment was: 15 Gy SBRT to primary tumor, nephrectomy 4 weeks later. This specimen was blood, taken from a patient whose treatment included radiotherapy and nephrectomy. Receptors were obtained from a woman aged 45-65 years with renal cell carcinoma.

This sequence joins TRBV4-3 and TRBJ1-6; 9 positions agree with TRBD1. CDR1 and CDR2 from the germline V gene are LGHNA and YSLEER. This CDR3 has 18 amino acids. After removal of 1 base from V and 9 bases from J, the junction contained 13 bases not matched to a gene. CDR3 bases: TGCGCCAGCAGCCAAGTTCTGACCGGGACAGGGATCTTTTCACCCCTCCACTTT. Its translation is CASSQVLTGTGIFSPLHF.

The chain has TRBV27 and TRBJ1-5; 7 bases map to TRBD1. Germline trimming cut 4 bases from V and 3 bases from J; bases unmatched to any gene: 3. CDR1 is MNHEY and CDR2 is SMNVEV in the germline V gene (reference sequence). The CDR3 loop spans 14 amino acids. The CDR3 here is CASSSGQINQPQHF. CDR3 in DNA: TGTGCCAGCAGTTCGGGACAGATCAATCAGCCCCAGCATTTT.

In its sample, this clone was seen once. The chain has TRBV5-1 and TRBJ2-5; 10 nucleotides line up with TRBD1. V trimming: 4 bases; J trimming: 3 bases; junction bases outside the gene matches: 6. Per germline, CDR1 SGHRS and CDR2 YFSETQ. This CDR3 contains 15 residues. The CDR3 loop reads CASSPDRGREETQYF. Here the CDR3 DNA reads TGCGCCAGCAGCCCTGACAGGGGGCGCGAAGAGACCCAGTACTTC.

This clone was seen ten or more times. This sequence joins TRBV7-2 and TRBJ1-5; no firm D call. Germline CDR1 reads SGHTA; CDR2 reads FQGNSA. V was shortened by 2 bases and J by 4 bases, with 12 bases between the two germline ends. This CDR3 spans 15 amino acids. DNA for the CDR3: TGTGCCAGCAGCTTAACCCGCTACGGGAATCAGCCCCAGCATTTT. It is translated as CASSLTRYGNQPQHF.

This CDR3 is CASSVTRGETQYF. The CDR3 DNA follows: TGCGCCAGCAGTGTGACGCGCGGAGAGACCCAGTACTTC. This sequence joins TRBV4-1 and TRBJ2-5, with D hard to call. The CDR3 totals 13 residues. CDR1 MGHRA and CDR2 YSYEKL come from the germline V gene. V was cut by 6 bases and J by 4 bases, with 12 bases left in between.

This clone was picked up one time. The genes are TRBV15 and TRBJ1-1; D uncertain. CDR3 length equals 14 residues. Trimming cost V 4 bases and J 9 bases, with 18 bases left between them. Per germline, CDR1 LNHNV and CDR2 YYDKDF (reference sequence). The CDR3 DNA reads TGTGCCACCAGCAATCCTACAGACGTTGGGAAAGCTTTCTTT. Residues: CATSNPTDVGKAFF.

The chain carries TRBV25-1 and TRBJ2-3; TRBD1 might be the D (6 bases). This CDR3 comprises 13 residues. The V gene's germline CDR1 is MGHDK and CDR2 SYGVNS. The V and J ends lost 7 bases and 2 bases respectively, with 10 bases between them. In nucleotides, the CDR3 is TGTGCCAGCATCCGGGACAACACAGATACGCAGTATTTT. It specifies CASIRDNTDTQYF.

The chain employs TRBV7-2 and TRBJ2-3; tentative D call: TRBD2 (6 bases). The V gene's germline CDR1 is SGHTA and CDR2 FQGNSA. The V end was cut by 3 bases, the J end by 10 bases, with 14 bases between. The CDR3 has 13 residues. The CDR3 DNA sequence: TGTGCCAGCAGCTTTGGCGTGGAGGGAGCGCAGTATTTT. This sequence encodes CASSFGVEGAQYF.

This chain connects TRBV19 to TRBJ1-3; the D gene is possibly TRBD1 (5 bases). V dropped 6 bases and J dropped 0 bases, with 9 bases sitting between them. Germline V gene sequence: CDR1 LNHDA, CDR2 SQIVND (reference sequence). The CDR3 length is 14 residues. This chain's CDR3 is CASRQGASGNTIYF. CDR3 nucleotide sequence: TGTGCCAGTAGGCAGGGCGCCTCTGGAAACACCATATATTTT.

This clone has more than one count but fewer than ten. The chain combines TRBV18 with TRBJ2-4; 10 bases agree with TRBD2. The germline CDR1 and CDR2 sequences are KGHSH and LQKENI. The CDR3 has 20 residues. The ends lost 0 bases at V and 1 base at J; junction bases unmatched: 12. CDR3 sequence: CASSPPGTSALRVAKNIQYF. CDR3 bases: TGTGCCAGCTCACCACCCGGGACTAGCGCCCTACGCGTGGCCAAAAACATTCAGTACTTC.